The 24 T cell receptor beta chains below were found in one sample sequenced in a study of blood T cell repertoires in COVID-19. Clones were sequenced by immunoSEQ multiplex PCR, and TCRdb holds only the in-frame ones, with some missing. Among fewer than 700,000 clones, 85% to 90% were seen once, and the ten largest hold roughly 7.3%. The material sequenced was peripheral blood. The receptors were gathered from a woman between 50 and 59 years old with COVID-19, enrolled during active disease.

This clone was observed a few times. The V call is TRBV9, the J call TRBJ1-1, with 7 bases aligning to TRBD1. CDR1 is SGDLS, CDR2 YYNGEE, per germline. The CDR3 spans 14 residues. With 5 bases clipped from V and 4 bases from J, the junction kept 8 bases outside the gene matches. The CDR3 DNA reads as TGTGCCAGCAGTTCCAAACAGGGGATCACTGAAGCTTTCTTT. It yields the protein CASSSKQGITEAFF. The complete variable domain, with remaining parts taken from reference TRBV9 and TRBJ1-1, reads DSGVTQTPKHLITATGQRVTLRCSPRSGDLSVYWYQQSLDQGLQFLIQYYNGEERAKGNILERFSAQQFPDLHSELNLSSLELGDSALYFCASSSKQGITEAFFGQGTRLTVV.

The chain combines TRBV10-3 with TRBJ2-7, with D perhaps matching TRBD1 (5 bases). The CDR3 runs to 12 residues. Germline V CDR1 and CDR2: ENHRY, SYGVKD. V gave up 4 bases and J gave up 2 bases, with 6 bases separating them. CDR3 sequence reads: CAISGQTYEQYF. The CDR3 nucleotides are TGTGCCATCAGTGGACAGACCTACGAGCAGTACTTC.

The gene calls are TRBV4-1 and TRBJ2-5; TRBD1 might be the D (5 bases). The CDR3 totals 13 residues. CDR1 and CDR2 (germline): MGHRA, YSYEKL. V lost 2 bases, J lost 1 base, and 5 bases lay in between. The CDR3 coding sequence is TGCGCCAGCAGCCAACAGGGCCAAGAGACCCAGTACTTC. Translating it yields CASSQQGQETQYF.

The rearrangement uses TRBV28 and TRBJ2-3; TRBD1 matches at 9 bases. V lost 8 bases to trimming and J lost 5 bases; unmatched junction nucleotides: 8. The CDR3 is made up of 14 amino acids. From germline, CDR1 is MDHEN and CDR2 SYDVKM. CDR3 loop: CASFRTGEIDTQYF. The CDR3 bases are TGTGCCAGCTTTCGGACAGGGGAGATAGATACGCAGTATTTT.

The CDR3 region is CASSGWGGGYTF. The DNA for the CDR3 is TGTGCCAGCAGCGGATGGGGAGGTGGCTACACCTTC. The V and J genes are TRBV27 and TRBJ1-2; no clear D gene. Deletions cut 6 bases from V and 7 bases from J, with 12 bases between. Germline CDR1 is MNHEY and CDR2 is SMNVEV (reference sequence). This CDR3 region has 12 residues.

The J gene is TRBJ2-1, the V gene TRBV7-5; the D call TRBD2 from the table was never checked on the DNA. TRBV7-5 is described as a pseudogene. The CDR3 runs to 12 residues. In nucleotides, the CDR3 is TGTGCCATAGGAGGTGGTAACGATGAGCAGTTCTTC. Its translation: CAIGGGNDEQFF.

The rearrangement joins TRBV2 to TRBJ1-2; 8 nucleotides agree with TRBD1. CDR1 is SNHLY and CDR2 is FYNNEI in the germline V gene. CDR3 size: 16 residues. Unmatched junction bases numbered 9, after V lost 6 bases and J lost 0 bases. As DNA, the CDR3 is TGTGCCAGCAGCGAGGTCAGGGGGCCCACTAACTATGGCTACACCTTC. Translating it yields CASSEVRGPTNYGYTF.

This clone was counted only a few times. The CDR3 nucleotides read TGTGCCAGCAGTTCAGGTCTAAATCAGCCCCAGCATTTT. This sequence encodes CASSSGLNQPQHF. The rearrangement joins TRBV6-5 to TRBJ1-5, with D hard to call. Per the germline V gene, CDR1 is MNHEY and CDR2 is SVGAGI. The CDR3 spans 13 residues. V was clipped by 4 bases and J by 4 bases, with 8 bases between them.

This chain joins TRBV7-2 and TRBJ1-3; 11 nucleotides agree with TRBD1. CDR1 SGHTA and CDR2 FQGNSA come from the germline V gene. J gave up 8 bases and V 0 bases, and 12 bases lay outside the gene matches. This CDR3 contains 18 residues. The CDR3 nucleotides are TGTGCCAGCAGCTTAGCGAGTACAAGGACAGGGGGCGCAGACACCATATATTTT. Its protein product is CASSLASTRTGGADTIYF.

This chain uses TRBV5-5 with TRBJ2-3; no firm D call. Germline lookup yields CDR1 SGHKS and CDR2 YYEKEE (reference sequence). The ends were cut back, 3 bases at V and 6 bases at J, with 20 bases in the middle. This CDR3 comprises 16 residues. CDR3 sequence reads: CASSSHYSDGGDTQYF. CDR3 coding DNA: TGTGCCAGCAGCTCCCACTACTCCGACGGCGGCGATACGCAGTATTTT.

The CDR3 DNA follows: TGTGCCAGCAGTGAGTCTAAGGGACAGGGCTACGAGCAGTACTTC. The encoded protein is CASSESKGQGYEQYF. The genes are TRBV2 and TRBJ2-7, with TRBD1 matching over 9 bases. This CDR3 comprises 15 residues. Germline V lookup: CDR1 SNHLY, CDR2 FYNNEI. Trimming took 3 bases from V and 3 from J; bases not matched to a gene: 6.

The gene calls are TRBV19 and TRBJ1-5; TRBD1 is a possible D gene (5 bases). With 5 bases removed from V and 0 bases from J, the gap between germline ends came to 17 bases. This CDR3 region has 17 residues. Germline V gene lookup returns CDR1 LNHDA and CDR2 SQIVND (reference sequence). CDR3 DNA: TGTGCCAGTAGTCGGACACGGAGGGGCAATAGCAATCAGCCCCAGCATTTT. Protein product: CASSRTRRGNSNQPQHF.

The V gene is TRBV7-2, the J gene TRBJ2-1, with a tentative D call TRBD2 (5 bases). Trimming pared 5 bases from V and 0 bases from J, leaving 8 bases between. Per germline, CDR1 SGHTA and CDR2 FQGNSA. The CDR3 spans 14 residues. CDR3 protein: CASSERNSYNEQFF. CDR3 sequence (DNA): TGTGCCAGCAGCGAGCGGAACTCCTACAATGAGCAGTTCTTC. Supplemented by reference TRBV7-2 and TRBJ2-1, the full variable domain reads GAGVSQSPSNKVTEKGKDVELRCDPISGHTALYWYRQSLGQGLEFLIYFQGNSAPDKSGLPSDRFSAERTGGSVSTLTIQRTQQEDSAVYLCASSERNSYNEQFFGPGTRLTVL.

The chain has TRBV6-6 and TRBJ1-5; 9 bases are a match to TRBD1. This CDR3 region has 15 residues. Unmatched junction bases numbered 2, after V lost 2 bases and J lost 3 bases. The V gene's germline CDR1 is MNHNY and CDR2 SVGAGI (reference sequence). This chain's CDR3 is CASSYGTGYNQPQHF. The CDR3 nucleotides read TGTGCCAGCAGTTACGGGACAGGGTACAATCAGCCCCAGCATTTT.

The chain recombines TRBV6-5 with TRBJ1-4, with 8 bases fitting TRBD1. This CDR3 contains 13 residues. V was pared by 6 bases and J by 8 bases, with 5 bases of the junction left unmatched. Looked up from germline, CDR1 is MNHEY and CDR2 is SVGAGI. The CDR3 region is CASRDREGEKLFF. As DNA, the CDR3 is TGTGCCAGCAGGGACAGGGAGGGAGAAAAACTGTTTTTT.

This chain connects TRBV19 to TRBJ1-5; no clear D gene. In germline, CDR1 is LNHDA, CDR2 SQIVND (reference sequence). The CDR3 is 13 amino acids. V dropped 7 bases and J dropped 9 bases, with 16 bases sitting between them. The CDR3 DNA sequence: TGTGCCAGTACCCTAAGTGGTTCCGGGCCCCAGCATTTT. Amino acid sequence: CASTLSGSGPQHF.

In its sample, this clone was seen a few times. The chain links TRBV6-1 to TRBJ1-1; perhaps TRBD1 as D (6 bases). Per the germline V gene, CDR1 is MNHNS and CDR2 is SASEGT. The V gene lost 1 base and the J gene lost 3 bases, with 12 bases spanning the gap. The CDR3 is 15 amino acids. CDR3 in DNA: TGTGCCAGCAGTGAAGATGGCAGGGGAGACACTGAAGCTTTCTTT. It yields the protein CASSEDGRGDTEAFF.

The V gene is TRBV27, the J gene TRBJ2-1; possible D gene TRBD1, 6 bases. V was shortened by 4 bases and J by 7 bases, with 20 bases between the two germline ends. This CDR3 region has 16 residues. Germline assignment: CDR1 MNHEY and CDR2 SMNVEV (reference sequence). The CDR3: CASSSLIRDTLNEQFF. CDR3 in DNA: TGTGCCAGCAGTTCCCTCATCCGGGACACGCTAAATGAGCAGTTCTTC.

This chain uses TRBV10-1 with TRBJ2-3, with 9 positions matching TRBD2. Looked up from germline, CDR1 is WNHNN and CDR2 is SYGVQD (reference sequence). The CDR3 consists of 19 residues. The V gene end was trimmed by 6 bases and the J gene end by 0 bases; junction bases not matched to a gene: 16. As DNA, the CDR3 is TGCGCCAGCAGGTGGACTAGCGCCTCACCTCACAATAGCACAGATACGCAGTATTTT. Translating it yields CASRWTSASPHNSTDTQYF.

The chain employs TRBV27 and TRBJ1-6; D may be TRBD1 (6 bases). CDR1 and CDR2 (germline): MNHEY, SMNVEV (reference sequence). Trimming took off 5 bases at V and 8 bases at J, with 25 bases between the two ends. The CDR3 covers 18 residues. For the CDR3, the DNA is TGTGCCAGCAGTCCGTCAGCGCCGGGACACATGGGAGATTCACCCCTCCACTTT. This codes for CASSPSAPGHMGDSPLHF.

The V call is TRBV9, the J call TRBJ1-2; D remains unclear. V lost 0 bases and J lost 5, with 14 bases in between. The CDR3 has 15 residues. The V gene's germline CDR1 is SGDLS and CDR2 YYNGEE. DNA of the CDR3: TGTGCCAGCAGCGTAGGGTCTAGAGTCGATTATGGCTACACCTTC. As protein: CASSVGSRVDYGYTF. Full variable domain (missing parts from reference TRBV9 and TRBJ1-2): DSGVTQTPKHLITATGQRVTLRCSPRSGDLSVYWYQQSLDQGLQFLIQYYNGEERAKGNILERFSAQQFPDLHSELNLSSLELGDSALYFCASSVGSRVDYGYTFGSGTRLTVV.

Only a few counts were recorded for this clone. The limits of the CDR3 on the DNA are not certain, so only TCRdb's listed CDR3 is given. V and J are TRBV21-1 and TRBJ1-2. TRBV21-1 is a pseudogene. Inclusive of both ends, the CDR3 amounts to 15 amino acids. CDR3 sequence reads: CASTEYDCRSYGYTF.

The chain combines TRBV27 with TRBJ2-5; weak D call: TRBD1 (5 bases). V was shortened by 6 bases and J by 1 base, with 9 bases between the two germline ends. The CDR3 has 13 amino acids. Germline values: CDR1 MNHEY, CDR2 SMNVEV (reference sequence). DNA of the CDR3: TGTGCCAGCAGGTGGGGCAGCCAAGAGACCCAGTACTTC. It encodes CASRWGSQETQYF.

This chain connects TRBV6-5 to TRBJ1-5; D is possibly TRBD1 (6 bases). This CDR3 has 16 amino acids. Per the germline V gene, CDR1 is MNHEY and CDR2 is SVGAGI. V was trimmed by 4 bases and J by 2 bases, leaving 15 bases between them. CDR3 loop: CASSSQGQQGNQPQHF. The CDR3 nucleotides are TGTGCCAGCAGTTCGCAGGGGCAACAAGGCAATCAGCCCCAGCATTTT.